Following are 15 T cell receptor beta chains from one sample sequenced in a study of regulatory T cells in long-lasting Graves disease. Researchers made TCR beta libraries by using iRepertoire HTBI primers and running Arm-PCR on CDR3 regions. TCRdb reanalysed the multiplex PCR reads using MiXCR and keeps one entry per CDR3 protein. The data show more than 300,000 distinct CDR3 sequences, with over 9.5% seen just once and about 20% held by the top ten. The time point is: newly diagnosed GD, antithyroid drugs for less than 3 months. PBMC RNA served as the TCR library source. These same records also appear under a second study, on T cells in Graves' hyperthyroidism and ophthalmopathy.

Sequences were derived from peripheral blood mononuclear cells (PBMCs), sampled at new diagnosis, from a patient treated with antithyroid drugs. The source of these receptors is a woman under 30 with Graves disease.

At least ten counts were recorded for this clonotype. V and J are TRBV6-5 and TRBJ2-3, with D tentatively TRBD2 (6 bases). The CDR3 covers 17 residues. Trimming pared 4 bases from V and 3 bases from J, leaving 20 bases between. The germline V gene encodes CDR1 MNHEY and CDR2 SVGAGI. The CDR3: CASSSPSFWGETDTQYF. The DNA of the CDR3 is TGTGCCAGCAGTTCCCCGAGTTTTTGGGGGGAGACAGATACGCAGTATTTT.

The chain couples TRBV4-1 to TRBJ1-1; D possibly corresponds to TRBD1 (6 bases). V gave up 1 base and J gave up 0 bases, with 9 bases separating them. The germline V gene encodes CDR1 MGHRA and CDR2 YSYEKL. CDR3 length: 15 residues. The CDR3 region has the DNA TGCGCCAGCAGCCAAGGACAGGCCATGAACACTGAAGCTTTCTTT. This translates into CASSQGQAMNTEAFF.

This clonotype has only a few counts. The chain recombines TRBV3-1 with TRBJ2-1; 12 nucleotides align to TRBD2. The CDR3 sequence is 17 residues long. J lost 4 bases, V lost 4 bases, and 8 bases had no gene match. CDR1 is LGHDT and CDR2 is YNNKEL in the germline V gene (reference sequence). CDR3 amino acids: CASSPTLTSGGYNEQFF. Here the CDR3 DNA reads TGTGCCAGCAGCCCGACCCTAACTAGCGGGGGGTACAATGAGCAGTTCTTC.

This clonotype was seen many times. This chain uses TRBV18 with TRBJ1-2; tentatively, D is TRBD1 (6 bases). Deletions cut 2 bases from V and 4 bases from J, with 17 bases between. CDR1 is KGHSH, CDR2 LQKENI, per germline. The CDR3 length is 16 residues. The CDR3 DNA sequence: TGTGCCAGCTCACCAAAGACCAACGGACAGTTCTATGGCTACACCTTC. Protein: CASSPKTNGQFYGYTF.

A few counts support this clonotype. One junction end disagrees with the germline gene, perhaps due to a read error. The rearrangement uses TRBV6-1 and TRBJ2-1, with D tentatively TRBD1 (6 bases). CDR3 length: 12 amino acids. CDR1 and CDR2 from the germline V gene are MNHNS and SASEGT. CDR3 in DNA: TGTGCCAGCAGCCATCTGCGTGGGACATGGGTCTTC. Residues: CASSHLRGTWVF.

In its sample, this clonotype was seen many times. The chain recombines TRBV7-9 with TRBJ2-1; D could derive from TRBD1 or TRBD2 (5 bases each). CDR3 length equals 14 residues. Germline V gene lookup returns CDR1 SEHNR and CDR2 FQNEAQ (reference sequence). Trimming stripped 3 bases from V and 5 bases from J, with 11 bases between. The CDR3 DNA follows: TGTGCCAGCAGCTTCGGGACCCCTAACAATGAGCAGTTCTTC. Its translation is CASSFGTPNNEQFF.

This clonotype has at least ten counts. CDR3 nucleotides: TGTGCCAGCAGTGAACAGGTACGAGAGGAGTATTTT. Translation gives CASSEQVREEYF. The rearrangement joins TRBV2 to TRBJ2-3, with D hard to call. This CDR3 has 12 residues. The V gene lost 2 bases and the J gene lost 13 bases, with 13 bases spanning the gap. CDR1 SNHLY and CDR2 FYNNEI come from the germline V gene.

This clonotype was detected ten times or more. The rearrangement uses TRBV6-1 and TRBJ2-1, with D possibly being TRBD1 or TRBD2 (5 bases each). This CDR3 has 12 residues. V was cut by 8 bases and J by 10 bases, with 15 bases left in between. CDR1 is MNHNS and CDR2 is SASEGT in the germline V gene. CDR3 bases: TGTGCCAGCCGGGGCGCCTCTCTAGAGCAGTTCTTC. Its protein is CASRGASLEQFF.

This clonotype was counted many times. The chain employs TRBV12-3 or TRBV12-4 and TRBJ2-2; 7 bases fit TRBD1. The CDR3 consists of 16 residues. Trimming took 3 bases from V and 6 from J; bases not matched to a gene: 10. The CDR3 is CASSFTGPGGSGELFF. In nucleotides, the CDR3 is TGTGCCAGCAGTTTTACGGGACCAGGGGGTTCCGGGGAGCTGTTTTTT.

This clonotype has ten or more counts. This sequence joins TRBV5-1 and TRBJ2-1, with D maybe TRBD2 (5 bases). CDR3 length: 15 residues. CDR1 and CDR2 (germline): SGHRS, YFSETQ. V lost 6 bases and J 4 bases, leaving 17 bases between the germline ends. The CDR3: CASTSRGLPYNEQFF. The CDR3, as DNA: TGCGCCAGCACCTCGCGTGGACTCCCGTACAATGAGCAGTTCTTC.

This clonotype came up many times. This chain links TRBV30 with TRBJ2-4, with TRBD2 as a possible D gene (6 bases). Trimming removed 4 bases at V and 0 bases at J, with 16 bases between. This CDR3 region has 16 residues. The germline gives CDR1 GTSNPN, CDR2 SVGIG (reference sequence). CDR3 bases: TGTGCCTGGACTACTGGGACTCTAGTAGCCAAAAACATTCAGTACTTC. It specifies CAWTTGTLVAKNIQYF. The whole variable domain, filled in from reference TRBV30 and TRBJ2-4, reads SQTIHQWPATLVQPVGSPLSLECTVEGTSNPNLYWYRQAAGRGLQLLFYSVGIGQISSEVPQNLSASRPQDRQFILSSKKLLLSDSGFYLCAWTTGTLVAKNIQYFGAGTRLSVL.

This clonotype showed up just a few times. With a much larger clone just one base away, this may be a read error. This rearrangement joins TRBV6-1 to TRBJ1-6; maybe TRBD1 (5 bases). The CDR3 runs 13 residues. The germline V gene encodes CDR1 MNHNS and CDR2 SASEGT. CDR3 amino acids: CASSEQGGSPPHF. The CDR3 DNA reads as TGTGCCAGCAGTGAACAGGGAGGCTCACCCCCCCACTTT.

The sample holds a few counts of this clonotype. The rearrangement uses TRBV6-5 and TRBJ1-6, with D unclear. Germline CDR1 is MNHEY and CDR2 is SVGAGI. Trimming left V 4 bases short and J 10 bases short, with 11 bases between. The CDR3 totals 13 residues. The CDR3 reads CASSSVSGSPLHF. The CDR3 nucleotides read TGTGCCAGCAGTTCCGTATCGGGCTCACCCCTCCACTTT.

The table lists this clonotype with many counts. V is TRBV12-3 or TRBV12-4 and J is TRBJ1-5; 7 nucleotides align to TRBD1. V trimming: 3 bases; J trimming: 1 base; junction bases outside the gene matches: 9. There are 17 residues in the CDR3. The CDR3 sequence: CASSFSQGTVSNQPQHF. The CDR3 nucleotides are TGTGCCAGCAGTTTTAGCCAAGGGACAGTCAGCAATCAGCCCCAGCATTTT.

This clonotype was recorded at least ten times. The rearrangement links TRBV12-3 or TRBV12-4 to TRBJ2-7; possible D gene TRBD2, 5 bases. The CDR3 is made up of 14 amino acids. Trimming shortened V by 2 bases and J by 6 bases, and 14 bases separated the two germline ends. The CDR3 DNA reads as TGTGCCAGCAGTTTATCAGCGGAAGGAGGCGAGCAGTACTTC. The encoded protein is CASSLSAEGGEQYF.